This TCR beta chain is drawn from a study of OX40 agonist ivuxolimab in advanced cancers. About the study: Dose-escalation patients' cancers were hepatocellular carcinoma, melanoma, renal cell or head and neck cancer. Prior anti-PD-1, anti-PD-L1 or anti-CTLA-4 therapy did not bar entry, and more than 35% had some. At 82.7% male, the cohort had a mean age of 60 years, ranging from roughly 20 to 90.

Some clones are missing from TCRdb's copy, which holds only in-frame ones; the method was immunoSEQ multiplex PCR. The table has under 20,000 clones, around 87% seen once. This clone occurred once. The V and J ends lost 2 bases and 7 bases, in that order; junction bases with no gene match: 10. The CDR3 contains 15 residues. Germline values: CDR1 MGHRA, CDR2 YSYEKL. The chain uses TRBV4-1 and TRBJ1-2, with TRBD1 identical over 7 bases. The clonotype was recovered from an adult with an advanced solid tumor such as melanoma, head and neck, liver or kidney cancer. The sample consisted of CD4+ or CD8+ T cells sorted from blood, taken in a trial of the OX40 agonist ivuxolimab. This chain's CDR3 is CASSQSDRALLGYTF. Here the CDR3 DNA reads TGCGCCAGCAGCCAATCCGACAGGGCTCTTCTTGGCTACACCTTC.